This passage covers 20 T cell receptor beta chains from one sample sequenced in a study of CD8+ T cells in alopecia areata. RNA was isolated and reverse transcribed to cDNA, the sequencing template. Sequencing was performed with immunoSEQ multiplex PCR; in TCRdb, only in-frame clones are kept and a portion is missing. The sample comprises about 200,000 clones, around two fifths of which are singletons, and almost 0.5% rests with the top ten. The treatment was: oral pan-JAK inhibitor, 5-10 mg twice daily. The input for sequencing was CD4+ T cells sorted from blood, taken at approximately week 31, from a patient treated with tofacitinib. The source of these receptors is a human donor with alopecia areata.

This clone was found a few times. An end of the junction differs from the germline gene, which may be a read error. The rearrangement uses TRBV7-9 and TRBJ2-2; D perhaps matches TRBD2 (6 bases). The CDR3 length is 14 residues. The germline V gene has CDR1 SEHNR and CDR2 FQNEAQ (reference sequence). The CDR3, as DNA: TGTTCGGGGACGGCCGGCGGGAACGCCGGGGAGCTGTTTTTT. Its translation: CSGTAGGNAGELFF.

The J gene is TRBJ2-5, the V gene TRBV10-3; D is perhaps TRBD1 or TRBD2 (5 bases each). V lost 2 bases to trimming and J lost 9 bases, with 19 bases between them. The CDR3 loop spans 15 amino acids. The germline V gene encodes CDR1 ENHRY and CDR2 SYGVKD. The CDR3 spells CAISEETGTLTAQYF. CDR3 sequence (DNA): TGTGCCATCAGTGAGGAAACCGGGACCCTTACGGCCCAGTACTTC.

This clone has just a few counts. As DNA, the CDR3 is TGTGCCTGGGAAAAGGGACAGGGGCGACGCGAGCAGTACTTC. It specifies CAWEKGQGRREQYF. The chain uses TRBV30 and TRBJ2-7, with TRBD1 identical over 10 bases. Trimming removed 5 bases from V and 6 bases from J; junction bases left unmatched: 10. Germline lookup yields CDR1 GTSNPN and CDR2 SVGIG (reference sequence). This CDR3 is built from 14 residues.

The V call is TRBV5-1, the J call TRBJ1-1; 9 bases fit TRBD1. V shed 3 bases, J shed 12 bases, and the junction held 6 bases outside the gene matches. Germline CDR1 and CDR2: SGHRS and YFSETQ. The CDR3 is made up of 12 amino acids. CDR3 in DNA: TGCGCCAGCAGCTGGGACAGGGCAATCCCTTTCTTT. Translation: CASSWDRAIPFF.

In this sample, this clone turned up a few times. The rearrangement links TRBV2 to TRBJ2-3, with D tentatively TRBD1 or TRBD2 (5 bases each). The CDR3 sequence is 13 residues long. Per the germline V gene, CDR1 is SNHLY and CDR2 is FYNNEI. V lost 8 bases and J 2 bases, leaving 11 bases between the germline ends. CDR3 DNA sequence: TGTGCCAGCGGGACGGGGTTCACAGATACGCAGTATTTT. It translates to CASGTGFTDTQYF.

This clone was detected a few times. The chain employs TRBV2 and TRBJ2-4, with 7 nucleotides matching TRBD2. Germline assignment: CDR1 SNHLY and CDR2 FYNNEI. V was clipped by 0 bases and J by 10 bases; unmatched bases: 9. The CDR3 has 15 amino acids. The CDR3 region has the DNA TGTGCCAGCAGTGAAGCGCGGGGGAAGGGCGTTATTCAGTACTTC. This encodes CASSEARGKGVIQYF.

The gene calls are TRBV2 and TRBJ2-4; a weak D match, TRBD2 (6 bases). The CDR3 consists of 11 residues. The V and J ends lost 7 bases and 8 bases respectively, with 9 bases between them. CDR1 is SNHLY, CDR2 FYNNEI, per germline. CDR3: CASTSSDIQYF. CDR3 bases: TGTGCCAGCACCTCTAGCGACATTCAGTACTTC.

This chain links TRBV7-9 with TRBJ1-2; 7 bases are shared with TRBD1. The V gene's germline CDR1 is SEHNR and CDR2 FQNEAQ (reference sequence). V dropped 1 base and J dropped 8; count of bases not matched to a gene: 4. CDR3 length equals 13 residues. As DNA, the CDR3 is TGTGCCAGCAGCTTAGTCACAGGGGAGGGCTACACCTTC. Amino acids: CASSLVTGEGYTF. The variable domain in full, with the rest retrieved from reference TRBV7-9 and TRBJ1-2, is DTGVSQNPRHKITKRGQNVTFRCDPISEHNRLYWYRQTLGQGPEFLTYFQNEAQLEKSRLLSDRFSAERPKGSFSTLEIQRTEQGDSAMYLCASSLVTGEGYTFGSGTRLTVV.

In this sample, this clone turned up a few times. The genes are TRBV27 and TRBJ1-2; TRBD1 matches 7 bases. The CDR3 runs 15 residues. Germline assignment: CDR1 MNHEY and CDR2 SMNVEV (reference sequence). V lost 1 base and J lost 0; bases outside the gene matches: 2. The CDR3 loop reads CASSLYGTANYGYTF. In DNA, the CDR3 is TGTGCCAGCAGTTTATATGGGACAGCTAACTATGGCTACACCTTC.

Points on this clone: Germline and junction disagree at one end, which may indicate a read error. The chain links TRBV5-6 to TRBJ2-3; no clear D. Germline V gene lookup returns CDR1 SGHDT and CDR2 YYEEEE. This CDR3 has 12 residues. This CDR3 reads CASSIGTQYDSF. The CDR3 nucleotides are TGTGCCAGCAGCATCGGTACGCAGTATGATAGTTTT.

A few counts support this clone. This chain links TRBV29-1 with TRBJ2-1; the D gene is possibly TRBD1 (5 bases). Trimming took 3 bases from V and 12 from J, leaving 9 bases between them. The CDR3 has 10 amino acids. CDR1 and CDR2 from the germline V gene are SQVTM and ANQGSEA. The CDR3 spells CSVDPRVQFF. The CDR3 nucleotides read TGCAGCGTTGACCCCAGGGTGCAGTTCTTC.

The chain couples TRBV25-1 to TRBJ1-1; TRBD1 aligns across 7 bases. Trimming cost V 4 bases and J 2 bases; bases outside gene matches: 7. The CDR3 sequence is 15 residues long. Per the germline V gene, CDR1 is MGHDK and CDR2 is SYGVNS. The CDR3 DNA follows: TGTGCCAGCAGTGTGCGGGACAGACGAAACACTGAAGCTTTCTTT. Its translation is CASSVRDRRNTEAFF.

There are many counts of this clone. The chain combines TRBV7-8 with TRBJ1-2; D ambiguous. Trimming took 5 bases from V and 4 from J, leaving 8 bases between them. The CDR3 is made up of 12 amino acids. Germline values: CDR1 SGHVS, CDR2 FQNEAQ. CDR3 DNA sequence: TGTGCCAGCAGCCGCGGTTCCTATGGCTACACCTTC. Residues: CASSRGSYGYTF. The entire variable domain, with the rest obtained from reference TRBV7-8 and TRBJ1-2, is as follows: GAGVSQSPRYKVAKRGQDVALRCDPISGHVSLFWYQQALGQGPEFLTYFQNEAQLDKSGLPSDRFFAERPEGSVSTLKIQRTQQEDSAVYLCASSRGSYGYTFGSGTRLTVV.

CDR3 bases: TGTGCCACTCGTTTGTTCTCCTATAATTCACCCCTCCACTTT. Amino acids: CATRLFSYNSPLHF. The genes are TRBV6-5 and TRBJ1-6; D is uncertain. The CDR3 totals 14 residues. V shed 10 bases and J shed 0 bases, with 10 bases lying between them. Germline V gives CDR1 MNHEY, CDR2 SVGAGI.

The rearrangement uses TRBV28 and TRBJ2-5; D not resolved. From germline, CDR1 is MDHEN and CDR2 SYDVKM. This CDR3 has 13 residues. V was trimmed by 3 bases and J by 7 bases, leaving 12 bases between them. CDR3 residues: CASSLNQVGTQYF. CDR3 coding DNA: TGTGCCAGCAGTTTGAACCAGGTCGGGACCCAGTACTTC.

This clone was counted a few times. The genes are TRBV29-1 and TRBJ1-5; a possible D gene is TRBD1 (6 bases). Germline-derived CDR1 and CDR2 are SQVTM and ANQGSEA. The ends were cut back, 5 bases at V and 5 bases at J, with 13 bases in the middle. There are 13 residues in the CDR3. The CDR3 sequence is CSVSQGRDQPQHF. CDR3 coding DNA: TGCAGCGTTTCCCAGGGGAGGGATCAGCCCCAGCATTTT.

A few counts support this clone. The chain is built from TRBV7-2 and TRBJ1-2; 8 bases match TRBD1. With V trimmed by 5 bases and J by 4 bases, 9 bases remained unmatched. This CDR3 has 15 amino acids. CDR1 and CDR2 (germline): SGHTA, FQGNSA. The CDR3 nucleotides are TGTGCCAGCAGCCTAAATCAGGGGGCAGCCTATGGCTACACCTTC. Protein sequence: CASSLNQGAAYGYTF.

J is TRBJ2-2 and V is TRBV9, with D possibly matching TRBD2 (6 bases). Germline loops: CDR1 SGDLS, CDR2 YYNGEE. This CDR3 spans 15 amino acids. V was clipped by 4 bases and J by 4 bases, with 14 bases between them. This CDR3 is CASSPGLSPTGELFF. CDR3 coding DNA: TGTGCCAGCAGCCCGGGACTGTCGCCCACCGGGGAGCTGTTTTTT.

J is TRBJ2-3 and V is TRBV4-1; D remains ambiguous. Looked up from germline, CDR1 is MGHRA and CDR2 is YSYEKL. The CDR3 is 13 residues long. The V end lost 4 bases, the J end lost 2 bases, and 7 bases lay between the germline ends. DNA of the CDR3: TGCGCCAGCAGCCTGAGAAACACAGATACGCAGTATTTT. Its protein is CASSLRNTDTQYF.

This chain uses TRBV29-1 with TRBJ2-2; the D gene is possibly TRBD1 (5 bases). The CDR3 runs 13 residues. V lost 6 bases and J lost 1, with 9 bases in between. CDR1 SQVTM and CDR2 ANQGSEA come from the germline V gene. CDR3 DNA: TGCAGCGTCCGGACACTGAACACCGGGGAGCTGTTTTTT. This gives the protein CSVRTLNTGELFF.